The TCR beta chain described here comes from a study of immune evolution from preneoplasia to lung adenocarcinoma. Study observations and caveats: Later-stage lesions seemingly showed higher T cell density and diversity than normal lung. Top clone frequencies peaked in normal lung, apparently declining through invasive adenocarcinoma.

Two lung cancer pathologists independently confirmed each histologic diagnosis. Notes on this clone: Its antigen is unidentified.

This CDR3 is built from 14 residues. The V gene lost 4 bases and the J gene lost 1 base, with 11 bases spanning the gap. Germline-derived CDR1 and CDR2 are SGHRS and YFSETQ. TCRdb's table, derived via immunoSEQ multiplex PCR, lists solely in-frame clones and lacks some. The data contain about 11,000 clones, 76% of them seen just once; the ten biggest clones take up 29%. Sequencing was performed on FFPE normal lung tissue adjacent to the tumor. The rearrangement uses TRBV5-1 and TRBJ1-2, with D perhaps matching TRBD1 (5 bases). The receptor comes from a person aged 60 to 70 with lung adenocarcinoma. Some clones in this sample may be carry-over from other donors' samples. Written as DNA, the CDR3 is TGCGCCAGCAGCAGGGACGGGGATAACTATGGCTACACCTTC. Residues: CASSRDGDNYGYTF.